This is a list of T cell receptor beta chains from one sample in a study of T cell responses to AZD1222 COVID-19 vaccine. Some clones are missing from TCRdb's copy, which holds only in-frame ones; the method was immunoSEQ multiplex PCR. The top ten hold about 3.6% of the sample, which has about 160,000 clones, more than 90% seen once. This material consisted of peripheral blood, taken 28 days after the second AZD1222 dose. The receptor set was obtained from an adult who received the AZD1222 COVID-19 vaccine. CDR3s include the opening cysteine and the closing phenylalanine or tryptophan. A D gene is named only where the DNA matches it firmly. Clone size is given for some rows only: seen once, a few or many times, or a class if the clone is expanded.

V gene: TRBV6-2/TRBV6-3
clone size: once
D gene: -
J gene: TRBJ1-1
CDR3 DNA: TGTGCCAGCAGTCCAACGACAGCAATGAACACTGAAGCTTTCTTT
CDR3 protein: CASSPTTAMNTEAFF

V gene: TRBV11-2
clone size: -
D gene: TRBD2
J gene: TRBJ2-7
CDR3 DNA: TGTGCCAGCAGCTTAAGACTAGCGGGAGGGACCTACGAGCAGTACTTC
CDR3 protein: CASSLRLAGGTYEQYF

V gene: TRBV15
clone size: -
D gene: -
J gene: TRBJ1-4
CDR3 DNA: TGTGCCACCAGCAGAGTGGGAACAGCCCGTAATGAAAAACTGTTTTTT
CDR3 protein: CATSRVGTARNEKLFF

V gene: TRBV5-1
clone size: -
D gene: -
J gene: TRBJ2-5
CDR3 DNA: TGCGCCAGCAGCTTTGTAGGGGAACGGGAGACCCAGTACTTC
CDR3 protein: CASSFVGERETQYF

V gene: TRBV9
clone size: -
D gene: -
J gene: TRBJ2-3
CDR3 DNA: TGTGCCAGCAGCGTGTCGTTACGGGAGACAGATACGCAGTATTTT
CDR3 protein: CASSVSLRETDTQYF

V gene: TRBV30
clone size: -
D gene: TRBD1
J gene: TRBJ1-1
CDR3 DNA: TGTGCCTGGAGGCCCTTACAGGGGATGAACACTGAAGCTTTCTTT
CDR3 protein: CAWRPLQGMNTEAFF

V gene: TRBV6-5
clone size: -
D gene: TRBD2
J gene: TRBJ2-2
CDR3 DNA: TGTGCCAGCAGTTTTTCGGGACTAGCGGGAACCGGGGAGCTGTTTTTT
CDR3 protein: CASSFSGLAGTGELFF

V gene: TRBV5-1
clone size: -
D gene: -
J gene: TRBJ1-2
CDR3 DNA: TGCGCCAGCAGCTTGGAGGGAGGATGGGCTAACTATGGCTACACCTTC
CDR3 protein: CASSLEGGWANYGYTF

V gene: TRBV11-3
clone size: -
D gene: -
J gene: TRBJ2-6
CDR3 DNA: TGTGCCAGCAGGAACTCTGGGGCCAACGTCCTGACTTTC
CDR3 protein: CASRNSGANVLTF

V gene: TRBV4-3
clone size: -
D gene: -
J gene: TRBJ1-3
CDR3 DNA: TGCGCCAGCAGCCAAGATCTCGGGTTTTCTGGAAACACCATATATTTT
CDR3 protein: CASSQDLGFSGNTIYF

V gene: TRBV4-3
clone size: once
D gene: TRBD1
J gene: TRBJ1-4
CDR3 DNA: TGCGCCAGCAGCCCACGACAGGGACTAGCTTTTAATGAAAAACTGTTTTTT
CDR3 protein: CASSPRQGLAFNEKLFF

V gene: TRBV9
clone size: -
D gene: TRBD2
J gene: TRBJ2-5
CDR3 DNA: TGTGCCAGCAGCGTAGGGACCGGGAGGGATGGGGAGACCCAGTACTTC
CDR3 protein: CASSVGTGRDGETQYF

V gene: TRBV29-1
clone size: -
D gene: -
J gene: TRBJ1-1
CDR3 DNA: TGCAGCGTTGAAACGTGGCAGGGTATGACGGGAAACACTGAAGCTTTCTTT
CDR3 protein: CSVETWQGMTGNTEAFF